The next 9 T cell receptor beta chains were all read from a single sample in a study of tumor-infiltrating lymphocytes in primary liver carcinoma. The input was roughly 0.5 ug total RNA; TCR beta cDNA was made from it with a constant-region primer. Researchers made the TCR beta libraries by running three nested multiplex PCR rounds with slightly modified ARM-PCR. Running approximately 10 cycles apiece, the first two PCR rounds relied on TRBV1-TRBV30 forward primers together with a C-beta reverse primer. Via MiXCR, TCRdb re-called the multiplex PCR reads, giving one row per CDR3 protein. The sample includes 95,000 to 150,000 distinct CDR3 sequences, less than 80% of them seen just once. DNA and RNA were both co-extracted from about 19-30 mg of bulk tissue that had not been sorted. Material: liver tumor tissue from sampling region 1. Documented subset: tumor region T1, superior pole. The receptors stem from a woman aged 55 to 70 with primary liver carcinoma and hepatitis B virus infection.

To note about this clonotype: A junction boundary mismatches the germline segment, possibly from a read error. The chain employs TRBV28 and TRBJ1-6, with a tentative D call TRBD1 (5 bases). The V gene's germline CDR1 is MDHEN and CDR2 SYDVKM. This CDR3 region has 17 residues. For the CDR3, the DNA is TGTGCCACCAGTTTGGGGTCGAGGTTTGGGGGAAATTCACCCCTCTACTTT. This codes for CATSLGSRFGGNSPLYF.

In this sample, this clonotype turned up many times. The V call is TRBV29-1, the J call TRBJ2-3, with 9 bases that match TRBD1. Germline V CDR1 and CDR2: SQVTM, ANQGSEA. The length of the CDR3 is 14 residues. Losses at the gene ends were 7 bases for V and 2 bases for J; bases not matched to a gene: 7. The CDR3 DNA sequence: TGCAGCGCCGGGACAGGGTCAAACACAGATACGCAGTATTTT. Translated, it gives CSAGTGSNTDTQYF.

The chain recombines TRBV28 with TRBJ2-1; TRBD1 is a possible D gene (6 bases). The germline CDR1 and CDR2 sequences are MDHEN and SYDVKM. The CDR3 is made up of 16 amino acids. Deletions cut 5 bases from V and 0 bases from J, with 14 bases between. CDR3 loop: CASSTTGASSYNEQFF. CDR3 nucleotide sequence: TGTGCCAGCAGTACGACAGGCGCGAGCTCCTACAATGAGCAGTTCTTC.

This clonotype was detected many times. The rearrangement joins TRBV6-6 to TRBJ2-7; D uncertain. Germline V gene sequence: CDR1 MNHNY, CDR2 SVGAGI (reference sequence). V was shortened by 0 bases and J by 2 bases, with 17 bases between the two germline ends. This CDR3 spans 17 amino acids. In nucleotides, the CDR3 is TGTGCCAGCAGTTACTCGAGTCGGCAGGCAGGAACCTACGAGCAGTACTTC. Translating gives CASSYSSRQAGTYEQYF.

This clonotype was seen repeatedly, ten times or more. The genes are TRBV29-1 and TRBJ2-1, with 7 nucleotides matching TRBD2. The CDR3 is 16 amino acids. CDR1 and CDR2 (germline): SQVTM, ANQGSEA. The V and J ends lost 6 bases and 10 bases, in that order; junction bases with no gene match: 21. The CDR3 nucleotides read TGCAGCGTCTGGTTTATCGGACTAGTCGGGCGTGGCGAGCAGTTCTTC. Amino acid sequence: CSVWFIGLVGRGEQFF.

This clonotype turned up a few times. At one end, the junction sequence differs from germline, possibly due to a read error. The gene calls are TRBV11-2 and TRBJ2-7; TRBD2 matches at 13 bases. This CDR3 comprises 13 residues. Per germline, CDR1 SGHAT and CDR2 FQNNGV. CDR3 sequence: CDSNWTSGSEQYF. The CDR3 coding sequence is TGTGACAGCAACTGGACTAGCGGGAGCGAGCAGTACTTC.

This rearrangement joins TRBV10-3 to TRBJ2-5, with TRBD2 matching 7 bases. Germline CDR1 ENHRY, CDR2 SYGVKD. CDR3 length: 16 residues. V shed 2 bases and J 4 bases; nucleotides not matched to a gene: 10. In DNA form, the CDR3 reads TGTGCCATCAGTGAGGGGCGGGGGAGCCGTCGAGAGACCCAGTACTTC. Protein product: CAISEGRGSRRETQYF.

A note on this clonotype: The germline gene is not matched at one end of the junction; a read error may be the cause. The chain recombines TRBV5-5 with TRBJ2-5, with TRBD2 as a possible D gene (6 bases). The CDR3 covers 14 residues. Germline CDR1 reads SGHKS; CDR2 reads YYEKEE (reference sequence). The CDR3 sequence: CVSTTGDLQETQYF. CDR3 sequence (DNA): TGTGTCAGCACCACGGGAGACCTCCAAGAGACCCAGTACTTC.

On this clonotype: A much more abundant neighbour one base away suggests this may be a read error. The gene calls are TRBV12-3 or TRBV12-4 and TRBJ1-1; 10 nucleotides agree with TRBD1. This CDR3 has 13 amino acids. This CDR3 is CSSSWTGGSEAFF. Here the CDR3 DNA reads TGTTCCAGCAGCTGGACAGGGGGGTCTGAAGCTTTCTTT.